This TCR beta chain was documented in a study of T cell clonotyping in hematopoietic cell transplantation. Sequencing was performed with immunoSEQ multiplex PCR; in TCRdb, only in-frame clones are kept and a portion is missing. The data hold around 5,700 clones, with 85% to 95% observed a single time. Notes on this clone: Its antigen is as yet unknown.

Study-level findings and limits: Recipient TCR diversity dropped after transplant; expanded clonotypes rose from day 30 to 180. Cells were unsorted, so CD4 and CD8 contributions were not separated. Broader posttransplant TCR repertoire diversity was predicted by graft donor and pretransplant recipient Inverse Simpson Index values.

Germline lookup yields CDR1 MNHEY and CDR2 SMNVEV (reference sequence). The CDR3 extends over 17 amino acids. V shed 0 bases, J shed 5 bases, and the junction held 7 bases outside the gene matches. Blood collection times were about day -28 and days 30, 100, 180 posttransplant. This chain uses TRBV27 with TRBJ2-7, with TRBD2 identical over 13 bases. Sample: peripheral blood mononuclear cells, taken 100 days after allogeneic stem cell transplant. This receptor was taken from a female patient aged 50 to 65 who had an allogeneic stem cell transplant from an unrelated donor, so T cells may come from the graft donor. Some clones in this sample may be carry-over from other donors' samples. The CDR3 sequence: CASSLSRGLAGSNEQYF. In DNA form, the CDR3 reads TGTGCCAGCAGTTTATCGAGGGGACTAGCGGGGTCAAACGAGCAGTACTTC.